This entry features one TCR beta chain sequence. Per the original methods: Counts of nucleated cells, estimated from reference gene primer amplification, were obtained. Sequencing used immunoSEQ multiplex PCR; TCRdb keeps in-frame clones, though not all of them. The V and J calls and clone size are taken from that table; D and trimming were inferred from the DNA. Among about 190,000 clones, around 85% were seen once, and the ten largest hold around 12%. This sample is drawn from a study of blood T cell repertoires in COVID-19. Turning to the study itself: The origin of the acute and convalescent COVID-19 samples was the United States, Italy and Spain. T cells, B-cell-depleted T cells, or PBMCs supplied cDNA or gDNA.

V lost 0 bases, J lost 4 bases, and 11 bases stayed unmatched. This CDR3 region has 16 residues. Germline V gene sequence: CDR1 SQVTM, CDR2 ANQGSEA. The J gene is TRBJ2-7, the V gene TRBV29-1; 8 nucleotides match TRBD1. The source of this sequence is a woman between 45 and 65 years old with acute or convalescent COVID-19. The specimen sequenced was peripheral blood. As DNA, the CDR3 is TGCAGCGTTGAAGATCCCCTCGGGACAGGAGGGTACGAGCAGTACTTC. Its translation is CSVEDPLGTGGYEQYF.